Listed here are 9 T cell receptor beta chains from one sample, sequenced in a study of blood T cells in healthy people across ages. For the second PCR, which ran for about 7 to 11 cycles, a sample-barcoded 5' primer and a J-beta primer mix were used. TCRdb fed the 5' RACE reads into MiXCR, producing one record per CDR3 protein. The sample shows about a million distinct CDR3 sequences, 45% to 50% of them seen only once. Sequencing was performed on blood. These receptors were taken from a man younger than 45 in good health.

In this sample, this clonotype turned up a few times. With a much larger clone just one base away, this may be a read error. V gene TRBV29-1 combines with J gene TRBJ2-7, with 14 nucleotides matching TRBD2. Germline assignment: CDR1 SQVTM and CDR2 ANQGSEA. The CDR3 length is 18 residues. With V trimmed by 4 bases and J by 7 bases, 18 bases remained unmatched. This CDR3 is CSVGETSGGATNRNEQYF. CDR3 nucleotide sequence: TGCAGCGTTGGTGAGACTAGCGGGGGGGCCACAAACAGGAATGAGCAGTACTTC.

This chain links TRBV3-1 with TRBJ1-2; no clear D gene. This CDR3 has 15 amino acids. Germline V lookup: CDR1 LGHDT, CDR2 YNNKEL (reference sequence). V lost 1 base and J 1 base, leaving 10 bases between the germline ends. As DNA, the CDR3 is TGTGCCAGCAGCCAAGTGGCACCTAGTAACTATGGCTACACCTTC. Protein: CASSQVAPSNYGYTF.

The J gene is TRBJ2-1, the V gene TRBV4-3, with D possibly matching TRBD1 (7 bases). The J call may be faulty, since TRBJ2-7 better matches the DNA end. The CDR3 loop spans 16 amino acids. Germline CDR1 LGHNA, CDR2 YSLEER. CDR3 amino acids: CASSQENRGGSYEQYF. CDR3 sequence (DNA): TGCGCCAGCAGCCAAGAGAACAGGGGAGGATCCTACGAGCAGTACTTC.

This chain joins TRBV29-1 and TRBJ1-2, with D maybe TRBD1 (5 bases). Trimming took off 3 bases at V and 4 bases at J, with 9 bases between the two ends. Germline lookup yields CDR1 SQVTM and CDR2 ANQGSEA. This CDR3 contains 12 residues. The CDR3, as DNA: TGCAGCGTTGACCAGGGCCTCTATGGCTACACCTTC. This gives the protein CSVDQGLYGYTF. The full variable domain, with the rest looked up from reference TRBV29-1 and TRBJ1-2, is SAVISQKPSRDICQRGTSLTIQCQVDSQVTMMFWYRQQPGQSLTLIATANQGSEATYESGFVIDKFPISRPNLTFSTLTVSNMSPEDSSIYLCSVDQGLYGYTFGSGTRLTVV.

The rearrangement joins TRBV29-1 to TRBJ1-5; D is unclear. Germline lookup yields CDR1 SQVTM and CDR2 ANQGSEA. The germline V and J ends were trimmed by 4 bases and 5 bases, with 18 bases remaining between them. CDR3 length: 15 residues. CDR3 coding DNA: TGCAGCGTTGTGTGCCCCAGGAAGAAGGATCAGCCCCAGCATTTT. Translated: CSVVCPRKKDQPQHF.

This clonotype occurred a few times. The chain links TRBV4-1 to TRBJ1-5; D possibly corresponds to TRBD1 (6 bases). The CDR3 totals 15 residues. Germline-derived CDR1 and CDR2 are MGHRA and YSYEKL. V shed 0 bases and J shed 3 bases, with 9 bases lying between them. CDR3 sequence reads: CASSQEDSFNQPQHF. The CDR3, as DNA: TGCGCCAGCAGCCAAGAGGACAGTTTCAATCAGCCCCAGCATTTT.

This clonotype came up a few times. This chain uses TRBV28 with TRBJ1-1; TRBD1 agrees at 7 bases. Germline V gene sequence: CDR1 MDHEN, CDR2 SYDVKM. The junction had 19 bases not matched to a gene; V was cut back by 6 bases and J by 6 bases. The CDR3 length is 17 residues. DNA of the CDR3: TGTGCCAGCAGGCCCAAACCGGGACAGTTTGCTTGGGCTGAAGCTTTCTTT. Protein sequence: CASRPKPGQFAWAEAFF. The complete variable domain, with remaining parts taken from reference TRBV28 and TRBJ1-1, reads DVKVTQSSRYLVKRTGEKVFLECVQDMDHENMFWYRQDPGLGLRLIYFSYDVKMKEKGDIPEGYSVSREKKERFSLILESASTNQTSMYLCASRPKPGQFAWAEAFFGQGTRLTVV.

This clonotype was observed many times. The chain uses TRBV7-9 and TRBJ2-1; 7 bases are a match to TRBD1. This CDR3 contains 15 residues. V trimming: 2 bases; J trimming: 8 bases; junction bases outside the gene matches: 9. Germline assignment: CDR1 SEHNR and CDR2 FQNEAQ (reference sequence). The CDR3 DNA is TGTGCCAGCAGCTTAAGCCAGGGGGAGATCGATGAGCAGTTCTTC. It is translated as CASSLSQGEIDEQFF.

This clonotype was counted only a few times. The V and J genes are TRBV6-2 or TRBV6-3 and TRBJ2-4; the D is unclear. The J call may not be correct, given that the DNA end is closer to TRBJ2-7. Germline values: CDR1 MNHEY, CDR2 SVGEGT. There are 12 residues in the CDR3. The CDR3 region is CASSYVGFEQYF. The CDR3 DNA sequence: TGTGCCAGCAGTTACGTGGGGTTCGAGCAGTACTTC.